This TCR beta chain was identified during a study of response to subunit inactivated influenza vaccine. This clonotype has more than one count but fewer than ten. Antigen unknown. TCRdb recomputed calls from the RT-PCR reads with MiXCR, one row per CDR3 protein. Of approximately 730,000 distinct CDR3 sequences listed, about 15% are singletons. Notes on the study in general: Authors suggested that a seasonal influenza vaccination recruits few new T cells each time.

The CDR3 spans 15 residues. CDR1 is MNHEY, CDR2 SVGEGT, per germline. V shed 10 bases, J shed 6 bases, and the junction held 15 bases outside the gene matches. The starting material was PBMCs from blood, obtained around two weeks before vaccination. This chain uses TRBV6-2 or TRBV6-3 with TRBJ2-4, with TRBD2 matching 7 bases. The origin of this receptor is a man between 50 and 59 years old who received an inactivated influenza vaccine. Written as DNA, the CDR3 is TGTGCCACCGACCCTGGGGAGGGATCGAGAAACATTCAGTACTTC. This sequence encodes CATDPGEGSRNIQYF.